This T cell receptor (beta chain) stems from a study of blood T cell repertoires in COVID-19. Clones were sequenced by immunoSEQ multiplex PCR, and TCRdb holds only the in-frame ones, with some missing. The data show 140,000 to 150,000 clones, with just over 85% seen just once and approximately 4.3% held by the top ten. The CDR3 is made up of 13 amino acids. With 4 bases removed from V and 10 bases from J, the gap between germline ends came to 11 bases. Germline V lookup: CDR1 LGHDT, CDR2 YNNKEL (reference sequence). The sequenced sample consisted of PBMCs or T cells enriched from blood (not recorded which). This chain uses TRBV3-1 (or the pseudogene TRBV3-2) with TRBJ1-6, with D possibly TRBD1 on 6 matching bases. The clonotype originates from a man aged 45 to 65 who had recovered from COVID-19. The chain's CDR3 is CASSPRQDSPLHF. The CDR3 region has the DNA TGTGCCAGCAGCCCCCGACAGGACTCACCCCTCCACTTT.